This TCR beta chain appears in the sequencing data of a study of blood T cell repertoires in COVID-19. Study-wide context: T cells, B-cell-depleted T cells, or PBMCs provided the cDNA or gDNA that served as material.

The germline gives CDR1 MNHEY, CDR2 SVGAGI. The CDR3 sequence is 16 residues long. Trimming cost V 1 base and J 0 bases, with 12 bases left between them. In the study's own analysis: Reference gene primer amplification gave nucleated cell count estimates. Only in-frame clones appear in the TCRdb table, and some are missing; sequencing was by immunoSEQ multiplex PCR. The V and J calls and clone size come from that table; D and trimming were worked out from the DNA. The table includes roughly 260,000 clones, approximately 90% detected once. Those who participated ranged in age from roughly 18 to 100 years and resided in some 24 US areas. Clinical histories supplied by participants themselves formed the basis of cohort assignment.

Sequenced material: PBMCs or T cells enriched from blood (not recorded which). This TCR derives from a woman under 40 with acute COVID-19. The rearrangement uses TRBV6-5 and TRBJ1-1, with a possible D match to TRBD1 (6 bases). The CDR3 region is CASSYFRGAMNTEAFF. CDR3 DNA sequence: TGTGCCAGCAGTTACTTCAGGGGCGCAATGAACACTGAAGCTTTCTTT.